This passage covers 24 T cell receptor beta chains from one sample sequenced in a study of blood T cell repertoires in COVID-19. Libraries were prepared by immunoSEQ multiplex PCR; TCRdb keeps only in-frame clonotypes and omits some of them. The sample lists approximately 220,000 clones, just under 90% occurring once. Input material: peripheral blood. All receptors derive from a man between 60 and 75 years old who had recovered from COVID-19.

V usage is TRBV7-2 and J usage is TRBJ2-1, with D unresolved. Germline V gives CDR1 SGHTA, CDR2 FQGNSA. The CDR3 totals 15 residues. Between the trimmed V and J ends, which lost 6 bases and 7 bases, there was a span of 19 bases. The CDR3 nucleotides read TGTGCCAGCAGTCCACCGGTGCAGGTACGGAATGAGCAGTTCTTC. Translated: CASSPPVQVRNEQFF.

The CDR3 reads CASSQETGAGNTNTDTQYF. In DNA form, the CDR3 reads TGTGCCAGCAGCCAAGAAACAGGGGCGGGGAACACAAACACAGATACGCAGTATTTT. The chain couples TRBV4-2 to TRBJ2-3, with D perhaps matching TRBD1 (7 bases). Germline V gene data show CDR1 as LGHNA and CDR2 as YNFKEQ. V was pared by 0 bases and J by 2 bases, with 21 bases between. The CDR3 sequence is 19 residues long.

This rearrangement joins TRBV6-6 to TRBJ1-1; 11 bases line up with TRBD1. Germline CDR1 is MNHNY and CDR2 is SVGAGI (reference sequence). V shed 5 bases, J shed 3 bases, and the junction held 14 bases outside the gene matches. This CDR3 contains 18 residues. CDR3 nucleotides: TGTGCCAGCAGTCATCTAGGACAGGGGGCGGTTTTGGACACTGAAGCTTTCTTT. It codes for CASSHLGQGAVLDTEAFF.

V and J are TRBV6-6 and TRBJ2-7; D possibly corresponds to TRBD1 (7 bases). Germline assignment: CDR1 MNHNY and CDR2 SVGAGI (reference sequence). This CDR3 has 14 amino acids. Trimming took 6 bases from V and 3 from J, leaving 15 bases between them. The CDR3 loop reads CASRTTGRRYEQYF. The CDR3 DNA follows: TGTGCCAGCAGGACGACAGGGAGGCGCTACGAGCAGTACTTC.

The CDR3 DNA reads TGTGCCAGTATGGGACAGGGGGCCCCCTCTGGGGCCAACGTCCTGACTTTC. Its translation: CASMGQGAPSGANVLTF. The V gene is TRBV19, the J gene TRBJ2-6; 12 bases are shared with TRBD1. The CDR3 extends over 17 amino acids. Germline loops: CDR1 LNHDA, CDR2 SQIVND (reference sequence). With V trimmed by 7 bases and J by 0 bases, 4 bases remained unmatched.

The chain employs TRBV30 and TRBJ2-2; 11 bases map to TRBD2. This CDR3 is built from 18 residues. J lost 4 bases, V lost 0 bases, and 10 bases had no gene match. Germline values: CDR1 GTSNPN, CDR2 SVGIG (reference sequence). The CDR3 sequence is CAWSVGALAGGRTGELFF. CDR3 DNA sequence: TGTGCCTGGAGTGTTGGAGCTCTAGCGGGGGGCCGCACCGGGGAGCTGTTTTTT.

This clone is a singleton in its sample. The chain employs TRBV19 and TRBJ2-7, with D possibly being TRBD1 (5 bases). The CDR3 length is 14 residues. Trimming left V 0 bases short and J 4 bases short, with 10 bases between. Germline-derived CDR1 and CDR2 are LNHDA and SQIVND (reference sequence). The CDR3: CASSIDNRNYEQYF. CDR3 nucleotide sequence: TGTGCCAGTAGTATAGATAACAGGAATTACGAGCAGTACTTC.

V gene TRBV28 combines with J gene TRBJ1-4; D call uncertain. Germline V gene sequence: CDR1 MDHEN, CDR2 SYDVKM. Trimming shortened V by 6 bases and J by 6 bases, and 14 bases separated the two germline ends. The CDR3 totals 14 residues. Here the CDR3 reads CASRSPGAYEKLFF. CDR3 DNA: TGTGCCAGCAGAAGCCCGGGAGCATATGAAAAACTGTTTTTT.

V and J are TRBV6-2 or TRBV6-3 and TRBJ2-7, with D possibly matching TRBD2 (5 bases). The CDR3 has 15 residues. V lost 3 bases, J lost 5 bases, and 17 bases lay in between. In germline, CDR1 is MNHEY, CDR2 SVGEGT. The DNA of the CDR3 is TGTGCCAGCAGTTATGCCGGGATACCATCAAACGAGCAGTACTTC. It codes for CASSYAGIPSNEQYF.

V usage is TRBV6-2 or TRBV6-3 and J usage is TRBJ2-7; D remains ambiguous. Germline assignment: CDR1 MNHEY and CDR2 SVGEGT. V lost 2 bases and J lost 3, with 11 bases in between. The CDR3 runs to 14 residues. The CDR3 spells CASSYHTTVYEQYF. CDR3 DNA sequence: TGTGCCAGCAGTTACCACACGACTGTCTACGAGCAGTACTTC.

CDR3 sequence: CASSYGLGGDNQPQHF. CDR3 coding DNA: TGTGCCAGCAGTTATGGTTTAGGGGGGGACAATCAGCCCCAGCATTTT. This rearrangement joins TRBV6-2 or TRBV6-3 to TRBJ1-5; D might be TRBD1 (6 bases). Trimming took off 3 bases at V and 3 bases at J, with 15 bases between the two ends. The CDR3 runs to 16 residues. CDR1 and CDR2 (germline): MNHEY, SVGEGT.

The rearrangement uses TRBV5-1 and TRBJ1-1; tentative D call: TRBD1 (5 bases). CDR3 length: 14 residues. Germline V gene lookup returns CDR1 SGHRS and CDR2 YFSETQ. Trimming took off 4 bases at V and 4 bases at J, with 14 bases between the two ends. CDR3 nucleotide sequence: TGCGCCAGCAGCCCCGCCAGGGTTAGCACTGAAGCTTTCTTT. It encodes CASSPARVSTEAFF. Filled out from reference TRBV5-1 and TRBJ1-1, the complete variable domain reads KAGVTQTPRYLIKTRGQQVTLSCSPISGHRSVSWYQQTPGQGLQFLFEYFSETQRNKGNFPGRFSGRQFSNSRSEMNVSTLELGDSALYLCASSPARVSTEAFFGQGTRLTVV.

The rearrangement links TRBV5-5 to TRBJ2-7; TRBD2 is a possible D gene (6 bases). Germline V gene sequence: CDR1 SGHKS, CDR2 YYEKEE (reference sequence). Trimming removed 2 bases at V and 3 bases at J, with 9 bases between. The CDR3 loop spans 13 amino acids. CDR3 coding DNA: TGTGCCAGCAGCTTTGCGGGGATCTACGAGCAGTACTTC. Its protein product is CASSFAGIYEQYF.

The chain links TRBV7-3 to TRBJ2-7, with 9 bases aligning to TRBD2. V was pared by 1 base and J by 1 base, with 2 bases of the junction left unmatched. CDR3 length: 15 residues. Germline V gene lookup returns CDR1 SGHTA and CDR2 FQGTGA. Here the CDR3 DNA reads TGTGCCAGCAGCTTAAATAGCGGGGGATCCTACGAGCAGTACTTC. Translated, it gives CASSLNSGGSYEQYF.

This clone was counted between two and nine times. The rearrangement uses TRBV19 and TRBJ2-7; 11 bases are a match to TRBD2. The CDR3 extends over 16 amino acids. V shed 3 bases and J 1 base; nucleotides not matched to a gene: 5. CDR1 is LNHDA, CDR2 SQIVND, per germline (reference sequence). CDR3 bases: TGTGCCAGTAGTATTTCTAGCGGGAGGACGTCCTACGAGCAGTACTTC. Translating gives CASSISSGRTSYEQYF.

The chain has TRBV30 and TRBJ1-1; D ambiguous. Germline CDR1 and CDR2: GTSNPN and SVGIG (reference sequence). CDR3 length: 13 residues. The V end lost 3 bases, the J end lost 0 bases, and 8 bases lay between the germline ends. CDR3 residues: CAWRKDLNTEAFF. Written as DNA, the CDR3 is TGTGCCTGGAGGAAGGACTTGAACACTGAAGCTTTCTTT.

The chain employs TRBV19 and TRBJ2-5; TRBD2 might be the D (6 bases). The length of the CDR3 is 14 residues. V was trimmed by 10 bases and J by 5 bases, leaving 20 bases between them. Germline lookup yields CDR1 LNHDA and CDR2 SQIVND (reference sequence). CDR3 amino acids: CATKGGLLGETQYF. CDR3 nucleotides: TGTGCCACAAAAGGAGGGCTATTGGGGGAGACCCAGTACTTC.

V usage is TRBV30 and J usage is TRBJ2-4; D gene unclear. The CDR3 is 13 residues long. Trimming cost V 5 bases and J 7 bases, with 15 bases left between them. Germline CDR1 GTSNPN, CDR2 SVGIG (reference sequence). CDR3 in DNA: TGTGCCTGGGATCCTGGGTCAGGTAACATTCAGTACTTC. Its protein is CAWDPGSGNIQYF.

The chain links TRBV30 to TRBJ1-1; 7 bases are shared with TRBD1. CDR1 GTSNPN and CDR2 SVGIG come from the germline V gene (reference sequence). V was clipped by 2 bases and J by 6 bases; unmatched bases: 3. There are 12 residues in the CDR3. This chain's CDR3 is CAWSPDRAEAFF. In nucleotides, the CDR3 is TGTGCCTGGAGTCCCGACAGGGCTGAAGCTTTCTTT.

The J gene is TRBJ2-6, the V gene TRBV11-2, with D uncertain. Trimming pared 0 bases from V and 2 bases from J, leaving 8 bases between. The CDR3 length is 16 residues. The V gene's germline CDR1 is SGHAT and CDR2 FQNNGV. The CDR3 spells CASSLEFPAGANVLTF. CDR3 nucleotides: TGTGCCAGCAGCTTAGAATTCCCCGCTGGGGCCAACGTCCTGACTTTC.

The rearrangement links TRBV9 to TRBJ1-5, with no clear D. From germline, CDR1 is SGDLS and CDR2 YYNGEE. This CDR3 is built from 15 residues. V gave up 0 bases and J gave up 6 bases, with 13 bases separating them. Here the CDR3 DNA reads TGTGCCAGCAGCGTAGTTTCAGGTTTCGGTCAGCCCCAGCATTTT. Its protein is CASSVVSGFGQPQHF.

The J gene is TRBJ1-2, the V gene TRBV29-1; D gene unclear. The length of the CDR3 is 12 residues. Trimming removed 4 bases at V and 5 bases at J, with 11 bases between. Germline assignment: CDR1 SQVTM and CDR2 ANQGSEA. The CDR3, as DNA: TGCAGCGTTGCCCACAGTTCTTATGGCTACACCTTC. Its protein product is CSVAHSSYGYTF.

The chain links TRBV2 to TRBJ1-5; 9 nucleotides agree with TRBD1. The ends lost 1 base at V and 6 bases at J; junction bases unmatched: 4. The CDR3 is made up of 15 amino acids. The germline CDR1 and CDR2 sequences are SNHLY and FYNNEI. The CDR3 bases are TGTGCCAGCAGTGAAGGGGGGACAGGGTTTCAGCCCCAGCATTTT. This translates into CASSEGGTGFQPQHF.

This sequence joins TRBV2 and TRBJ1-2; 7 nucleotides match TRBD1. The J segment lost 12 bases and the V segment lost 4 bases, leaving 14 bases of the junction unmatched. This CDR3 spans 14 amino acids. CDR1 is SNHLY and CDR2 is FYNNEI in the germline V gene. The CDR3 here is CASSVPPGQKVDTF. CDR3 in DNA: TGTGCCAGCAGTGTACCCCCGGGACAGAAGGTGGACACCTTC.